This T cell receptor (beta chain) derives from a study of CD8+ T cells in alopecia areata. Study details: Treated patients received oral tofacitinib, 5 to 10 mg twice daily. The protocol delivered tofacitinib for 6 to 18 months, then withdrew it for 6 months.

The V and J ends lost 0 bases and 3 bases respectively, with 5 bases between them. Germline V gene sequence: CDR1 SSHAT, CDR2 FNYEAQ (reference sequence). The CDR3 runs to 13 residues. Sorting of CD4+ and CD8+ T cells was performed on PBMCs. The study's findings and limits: Against the mouse data, patients shared TCRs less clearly, possibly for HLA reasons.

RNA was isolated and reverse transcribed to cDNA, the sequencing template. Libraries were prepared by immunoSEQ multiplex PCR; TCRdb keeps only in-frame clonotypes and omits some of them. Of fewer than 250,000 clones listed, 50% to 70% are singletons. About this clone: As yet, its antigen is unknown.

The sequence was collected from a human donor with alopecia areata. The sample here was CD4+ T cells sorted from blood, taken at week 0. V usage is TRBV7-7 and J usage is TRBJ1-1; D might be TRBD1 (5 bases). The CDR3 DNA is TGTGCCAGCAGCTTAGCGGGGGACACTGAAGCTTTCTTT. This gives the protein CASSLAGDTEAFF.